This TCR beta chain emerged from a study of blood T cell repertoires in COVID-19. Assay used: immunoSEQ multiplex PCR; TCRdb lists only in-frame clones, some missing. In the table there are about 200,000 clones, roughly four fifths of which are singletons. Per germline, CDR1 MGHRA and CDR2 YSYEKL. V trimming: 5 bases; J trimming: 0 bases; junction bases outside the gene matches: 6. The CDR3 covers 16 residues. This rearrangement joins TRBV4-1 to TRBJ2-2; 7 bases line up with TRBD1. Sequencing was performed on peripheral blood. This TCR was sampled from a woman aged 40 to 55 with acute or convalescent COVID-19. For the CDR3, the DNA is TGCGCCAGCAGCTTACAGGGGTCCCCGAACACCGGGGAGCTGTTTTTT. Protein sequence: CASSLQGSPNTGELFF.